This T cell receptor (beta chain) comes out of a study of T cell responses to AZD1222 COVID-19 vaccine. Sequencing used immunoSEQ multiplex PCR; TCRdb keeps in-frame clones, though not all of them. The sample consists of 130,000 to 150,000 clones, under 95% of them appearing once. General study results and limits: Increased Spike-specific TCR breadth and depth were observed after two AZD1222 doses. Most donors were white British, females outnumbered males, and clonal diversity was possibly underestimated. Dominant at 160-218 and 743-854, vaccine-associated CD4 TCRs also spanned spike. Within unmutated variant regions lay the reported targets of nearly half of spike-specific TCRs.

On this clone: The antigen remains undetermined.

The sequencing used peripheral blood, collected on day 0 of AZD1222 vaccination. The receptor comes from an adult in good health.

The CDR3 loop reads CAWSSGNNQPQHF. CDR3 nucleotides: TGTGCCTGGAGCAGCGGGAACAATCAGCCCCAGCATTTT. The chain recombines TRBV30 with TRBJ1-5; D uncertain. CDR1 and CDR2 (germline): GTSNPN, SVGIG (reference sequence). The CDR3 has 13 residues. The V end lost 3 bases, the J end lost 3 bases, and 9 bases lay between the germline ends.